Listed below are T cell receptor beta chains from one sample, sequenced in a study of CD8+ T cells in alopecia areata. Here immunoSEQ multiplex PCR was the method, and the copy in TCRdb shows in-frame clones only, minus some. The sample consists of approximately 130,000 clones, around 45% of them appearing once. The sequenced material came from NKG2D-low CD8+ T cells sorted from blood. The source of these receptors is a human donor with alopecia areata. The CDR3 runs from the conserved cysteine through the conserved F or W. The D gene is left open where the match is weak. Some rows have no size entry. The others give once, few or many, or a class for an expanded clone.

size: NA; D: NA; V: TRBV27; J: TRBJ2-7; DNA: TGTGCCAGCAGTTTCGAGGGCGGCTACGAGCAGTACTTC; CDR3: CASSFEGGYEQYF
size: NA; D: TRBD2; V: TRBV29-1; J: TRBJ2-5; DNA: TGCAGCGTTGAAGGACTAGCGGGAGGTCGGGAGGAAGAGACCCAGTACTTC; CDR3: CSVEGLAGGREEETQYF
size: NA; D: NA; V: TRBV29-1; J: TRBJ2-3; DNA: TGCAGCGTTGTTACGGAACCTAGCACAGATACGCAGTATTTT; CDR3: CSVVTEPSTDTQYF
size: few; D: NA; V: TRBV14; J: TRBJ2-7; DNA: TGTGCCAGCAGCCACGGGACGACCTACGAGCAGTACTTC; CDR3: CASSHGTTYEQYF
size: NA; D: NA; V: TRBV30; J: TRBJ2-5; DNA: TGTGCCTGGTCGACACGAAGCATACAAGAGACCCAGTACTTC; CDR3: CAWSTRSIQETQYF
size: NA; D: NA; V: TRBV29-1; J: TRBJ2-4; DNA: TGCAGCGTTGAAGGTGGGGCAGGGCATGCCAAAAACATTCAGTACTTC; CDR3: CSVEGGAGHAKNIQYF
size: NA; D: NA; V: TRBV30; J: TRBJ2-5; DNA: TGTGCCTGGAGTGTGGACAGAGGGGAGACCCAGTACTTC; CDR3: CAWSVDRGETQYF
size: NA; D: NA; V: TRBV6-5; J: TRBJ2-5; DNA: TGTGCCAGCAGTCTCTACCTGGGGGAAGAGACCCAGTACTTC; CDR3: CASSLYLGEETQYF
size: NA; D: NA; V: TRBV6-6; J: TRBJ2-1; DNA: TGTGCCAGCAGGAATCCAGGGGGAGGGTCCTACAATGAGCAGTTCTTC; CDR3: CASRNPGGGSYNEQFF
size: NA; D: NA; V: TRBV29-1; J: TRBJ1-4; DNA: TGCAGCGTTGAAAACCGGATGGGGGAAAAACTGTTTTTT; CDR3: CSVENRMGEKLFF